Listed below are T cell receptor beta chains from one sample, sequenced in a study of cytomegalovirus exposure and HLA in healthy donors. Clones were read by immunoSEQ multiplex PCR, and TCRdb kept only the in-frame ones, dropping some. Of 85,000 to 100,000 clones listed, around nine tenths are singletons. The material sequenced was PBMCs. The receptors were gathered from a man aged 30-40 years in good health and CMV-seropositive. CDR3s include the opening cysteine and the closing phenylalanine or tryptophan. The order of the fields is clone size, V gene, CDR3 protein. Clone size appears in some rows only: once, few, many, or a class for an expanded clone.

.	TRBV5-4	CASRLDQASNTEAFF
once	TRBV5-1	CASSLEPTSGRNTGELFF
.	TRBV5-1	CASSLGLAGEAYNEQFF
.	TRBV27	CASNSGGRSYEQYF
.	TRBV29-1	CSVDVQLNTEAFF
.	TRBV7-7	CASSPGLAAHNEQFF
.	TRBV11-2	CASSADRGDGYTF
once	TRBV7-6	CASSLGPSGGEQFF
.	TRBV28	CASLSGFSGANVLTF
.	TRBV29-1	CSVGGTRAIYEQYF
.	TRBV5-1	CASSRWGGASGANVLTF
.	TRBV25-1	CASSDPGQGIYEQYF
.	TRBV10-2	CASRAQGINTEAFF
few	TRBV6-1	CASSEADSSGANVLTF
.	TRBV27	CASSLSGQGRINQPQHF
.	TRBV14	CASSQWDRRINEKLFF
.	TRBV25-1	CASSEYWGQGAYEQYF
.	TRBV27	CASSRWVGGLIHNEQFF
.	TRBV27	CASSLTGLNTEAFF
.	TRBV30	CAWSVPRAQYF
.	TRBV28	CASRTGAWAQPQHF
.	TRBV5-1	CASSLIVSSPTDTQYF
.	TRBV19	CASNRWGGANYGYTF
.	TRBV5-1	CASSRDNLGANVLTF